Listed below are T cell receptor beta chains from one sample, sequenced in a study of cytomegalovirus exposure and HLA in healthy donors. Method: immunoSEQ multiplex PCR; TCRdb's copy keeps in-frame clones and lacks some. The sample yields around 130,000 clones, about 66% seen once. The specimen sequenced was PBMCs. The receptors come from a male donor in good health and CMV-seronegative. CDR3s include the opening cysteine and the closing phenylalanine or tryptophan. Each record gives: V gene, J gene, D gene, CDR3 DNA, CDR3 protein. D genes are given only for firm matches.

v_gene: TRBV11-2
j_gene: TRBJ1-2
d_gene: -
CDR3nt: TGTGCCAGCAAAGGGCGGGTGGGCTATGGCTACACCTTC
CDR3aa: CASKGRVGYGYTF

v_gene: TRBV28
j_gene: TRBJ2-7
d_gene: TRBD2
CDR3nt: TGTGCCAGCAGCTCCGGGGCTAGCGGGGGGAATGAGCAGTACTTC
CDR3aa: CASSSGASGGNEQYF

v_gene: TRBV19
j_gene: TRBJ2-7
d_gene: -
CDR3nt: TGTGCCAGTAGTATTGGCAGGGGAAGGTACGAGCAGTACTTC
CDR3aa: CASSIGRGRYEQYF

v_gene: TRBV19
j_gene: TRBJ1-1
d_gene: -
CDR3nt: TGTATACAGGATTGTATAACTTTCTTT
CDR3aa: CIQDCITFF

v_gene: TRBV7-8
j_gene: TRBJ2-2
d_gene: TRBD2
CDR3nt: TGTGCCAGCAGCCACATGCGGGGGGGAGGTTACACCGGGGAGCTGTTTTTT
CDR3aa: CASSHMRGGGYTGELFF

v_gene: TRBV9
j_gene: TRBJ2-1
d_gene: -
CDR3nt: TGTGCCAGTACAAAAACGGGCGGGGGCCCCTACAATGAGCAGTTCTTC
CDR3aa: CASTKTGGGPYNEQFF

v_gene: TRBV18
j_gene: TRBJ1-1
d_gene: TRBD1
CDR3nt: TGTGCCAGCTCACCGGGGACAGGGAATACTGAAGCTTTCTTT
CDR3aa: CASSPGTGNTEAFF

v_gene: TRBV19
j_gene: TRBJ2-1
d_gene: TRBD2
CDR3nt: TGTGCCAGTAGTATGAGCGGGGGGACCTACAATGAGCAGTTCTTC
CDR3aa: CASSMSGGTYNEQFF

v_gene: TRBV19
j_gene: TRBJ1-1
d_gene: TRBD1
CDR3nt: TGTGCCAGTAGTCCCCACCCCGGGACAGAGAACACTGAAGCTTTCTTT
CDR3aa: CASSPHPGTENTEAFF

v_gene: TRBV20-1
j_gene: TRBJ1-2
d_gene: -
CDR3nt: TGCAGTGCAAAGACAATCGATGGCTACACCTTC
CDR3aa: CSAKTIDGYTF